This is a list of T cell receptor beta chains from one sample in a study of Ad26.COV2.S vaccination and SARS-CoV-2 variants. TCRdb keeps only in-frame clones here, not all; method: immunoSEQ multiplex PCR. The sample gives fewer than 800,000 clones, 80% to 90% of which show up once; about 1.5% is in the top ten. This specimen was peripheral blood, taken in a trial of Ad26.COV2.S vaccine versus placebo. The source is a person between 18 and 65 years old who received the Ad26.COV2.S COVID-19 vaccine or a placebo. Each CDR3 is given with its conserved first and last residue. The D gene is left open where the match is weak. The listing skips clone size in some rows; elsewhere it reads once, few, many or a size class.

d_gene	j_gene	v_gene	abundance	CDR3aa	CDR3nt
NA	TRBJ2-5	TRBV5-1	NA	CASSLGSVLYQETQYF	TGCGCCAGCAGCTTGGGGTCAGTTCTGTACCAAGAGACCCAGTACTTC
NA	TRBJ1-2	TRBV6-5	NA	CASRNTGLANYGYTF	TGTGCCAGCAGAAATACAGGGTTGGCTAACTATGGCTACACCTTC
NA	TRBJ2-5	TRBV29-1	NA	CSVASGYETQYF	TGCAGCGTTGCGTCAGGGTATGAGACCCAGTACTTC
NA	TRBJ2-5	TRBV6-6	few	CASSYPVRETQYF	TGTGCCAGCAGTTACCCAGTCAGAGAGACCCAGTACTTC
NA	TRBJ1-5	TRBV7-2	NA	CASSSSAGGGNQPQHF	TGTGCCAGCAGCTCCTCGGCTGGCGGAGGCAATCAGCCCCAGCATTTT
NA	TRBJ2-1	TRBV7-2	NA	CASSLGRDPWYEQFF	TGTGCCAGCAGCTTAGGACGGGACCCCTGGTATGAGCAGTTCTTC
NA	TRBJ1-1	TRBV2	once	CATLPPGGPNTEAFF	TGTGCCACCCTCCCCCCCGGGGGACCGAACACTGAAGCTTTCTTT
NA	TRBJ2-7	TRBV19	NA	CASSAQGYEQYF	TGTGCCAGTAGTGCCCAGGGTTACGAGCAGTACTTC
TRBD1	TRBJ1-4	TRBV11-2	NA	CASSRQGRGEKLFF	TGTGCCAGCAGCAGACAGGGGAGAGGGGAAAAACTGTTTTTT
TRBD1	TRBJ1-4	TRBV30	NA	CAWSVPTGVNEKLFF	TGTGCCTGGAGTGTACCGACAGGGGTTAATGAAAAACTGTTTTTT
NA	TRBJ2-2	TRBV9	once	CASSVMGRTHQTGELFF	TGTGCCAGCAGCGTAATGGGGAGGACCCATCAGACCGGGGAGCTGTTTTTT
TRBD1	TRBJ2-5	TRBV2	NA	CASTVQGLMETQYF	TGTGCCAGCACGGTACAGGGGTTAATGGAGACCCAGTACTTC
NA	TRBJ2-7	TRBV29-1	NA	CSGAGTKNSYEQYF	TGCAGCGGGGCAGGGACGAAAAACTCCTACGAGCAGTACTTC
NA	TRBJ2-7	TRBV11-2	NA	CASSLDLSYGGVMEQYF	TGTGCCAGCAGCTTAGATTTAAGCTATGGGGGCGTGATGGAGCAGTACTTC
NA	TRBJ2-5	TRBV11-2	NA	CASSLTGLGETQYF	TGTGCCAGCAGCCTAACAGGGTTAGGAGAGACCCAGTACTTC
NA	TRBJ2-5	TRBV7-6	NA	CASSSIPQETQYF	TGTGCCAGCAGCTCCATCCCGCAAGAGACCCAGTACTTC
TRBD1	TRBJ1-1	TRBV12-3/TRBV12-4	NA	CASSLNRGQAFF	TGTGCCAGCAGTTTGAACAGGGGGCAAGCTTTCTTT
TRBD1	TRBJ2-1	TRBV18	NA	CASSPPGQDEQFF	TGTGCCAGCTCACCGCCGGGACAGGATGAGCAGTTCTTC
NA	TRBJ1-1	TRBV19	NA	CASSWSMNTEAFF	TGTGCCAGTAGTTGGAGCATGAACACTGAAGCTTTCTTT
NA	TRBJ2-6	TRBV27	once	CASKIDVSGANVLTF	TGTGCCAGCAAAATAGACGTCTCTGGGGCCAACGTCCTGACTTTC
NA	TRBJ1-4	TRBV30	NA	CACRWGADEKLFF	TGTGCCTGTAGATGGGGGGCGGATGAAAAACTGTTTTTT
NA	TRBJ1-4	TRBV7-8	NA	CASSLREPTNEKLFF	TGTGCCAGCAGCCTCAGGGAGCCAACTAATGAAAAACTGTTTTTT
NA	TRBJ2-2	TRBV7-2	NA	CASSLVPGRTGELFF	TGTGCCAGCAGCTTAGTGCCGGGGAGGACCGGGGAGCTGTTTTTT
NA	TRBJ2-3	TRBV5-1	NA	CASSLTPGLSDTQYF	TGCGCCAGCAGCTTGACCCCGGGACTTTCAGATACGCAGTATTTT
NA	TRBJ1-1	TRBV19	NA	CASSIAPGNTEAFF	TGTGCCAGTAGTATAGCTCCAGGGAACACTGAAGCTTTCTTT
NA	TRBJ1-1	TRBV9	NA	CASSVDRAMNTEAFF	TGTGCCAGCAGCGTAGATCGGGCCATGAACACTGAAGCTTTCTTT
NA	TRBJ2-6	TRBV3-1/TRBV3-2	NA	CASSQISSGANVLTF	TGTGCCAGCAGCCAAATTAGCTCTGGGGCCAACGTCCTGACTTTC
NA	TRBJ2-5	TRBV30	NA	CAWNRGQETQYF	TGTGCCTGGAATAGGGGGCAAGAGACCCAGTACTTC
NA	TRBJ2-5	TRBV18	NA	CASSPQRFQETQYF	TGTGCCAGCTCACCCCAGCGTTTCCAAGAGACCCAGTACTTC
TRBD2	TRBJ2-1	TRBV3-1/TRBV3-2	once	CASSTTSGGYNEQFF	TGTGCCAGCAGCACGACTAGCGGGGGATACAATGAGCAGTTCTTC
NA	TRBJ2-3	TRBV24-1	NA	CATSDSLLGGGGTDTQYF	TGTGCCACCAGTGATTCCCTCCTGGGCGGAGGGGGAACAGATACGCAGTATTTT
TRBD1	TRBJ1-1	TRBV30	NA	CAWSRQGMDTEAFF	TGTGCCTGGAGTAGACAGGGGATGGACACTGAAGCTTTCTTT
TRBD1	TRBJ2-7	TRBV30	NA	CAWSRDRGYEQYF	TGTGCCTGGAGTCGAGACAGGGGCTACGAGCAGTACTTC
TRBD2	TRBJ2-1	TRBV29-1	NA	CSVWTSGGPVYNEQFF	TGCAGCGTCTGGACTAGCGGGGGGCCCGTTTACAATGAGCAGTTCTTC
TRBD1	TRBJ2-3	TRBV19	NA	CASSISRGPDTQYF	TGTGCCAGTAGTATCTCAAGGGGGCCAGATACGCAGTATTTT
NA	TRBJ1-3	TRBV30	few	CAWIRGSGNTIYF	TGTGCCTGGATTAGGGGGTCTGGAAACACCATATATTTT
NA	TRBJ2-3	TRBV18	NA	CASSPQYPGTDTQYF	TGTGCCAGCTCACCACAGTATCCTGGCACAGATACGCAGTATTTT
NA	TRBJ1-1	TRBV6-5	NA	CASSYRANTEAFF	TGTGCCAGCAGTTATAGAGCGAACACTGAAGCTTTCTTT
NA	TRBJ2-7	TRBV18	NA	CASSPPGLNYEQYF	TGTGCCAGCTCACCTCCGGGACTTAACTACGAGCAGTACTTC
TRBD2	TRBJ2-1	TRBV20-1	NA	CSASPSGRAGEQFF	TGCAGTGCTAGTCCTAGCGGGAGGGCGGGTGAGCAGTTCTTC
NA	TRBJ1-5	TRBV19	NA	CASSGTAVNQPQHF	TGTGCCAGTAGTGGGACGGCTGTCAATCAGCCCCAGCATTTT
NA	TRBJ1-1	TRBV27	NA	CASSLNGGNTEAFF	TGTGCCAGCAGTTTAAACGGGGGGAACACTGAAGCTTTCTTT
TRBD2	TRBJ2-5	TRBV5-1	NA	CASRAPQLAAETQYF	TGCGCCAGCAGAGCCCCCCAGCTAGCGGCAGAGACCCAGTACTTC
NA	TRBJ2-1	TRBV14	NA	CASSQAASAGRYNEQFF	TGTGCCAGCAGCCAAGCGGCCTCGGCGGGGCGGTACAATGAGCAGTTCTTC
NA	TRBJ2-3	TRBV5-1	NA	CASSSQGGPDTQYF	TGCGCCAGCAGCTCCCAGGGCGGCCCAGATACGCAGTATTTT
NA	TRBJ1-6	TRBV27	NA	CASRGGAANSPLHF	TGTGCCAGCAGAGGGGGGGCGGCAAATTCACCCCTCCACTTT
NA	TRBJ2-3	TRBV11-3	NA	CASSSSWADTQYF	TGTGCCAGCAGCTCCTCATGGGCAGATACGCAGTATTTT
TRBD1	TRBJ1-5	TRBV7-9	NA	CASSLGQVSNQPQHF	TGTGCCAGCAGCTTGGGACAGGTTAGCAATCAGCCCCAGCATTTT
NA	TRBJ2-7	TRBV6-5	NA	CASSYSGTATYEQYF	TGTGCCAGCAGTTACTCCGGGACGGCTACCTACGAGCAGTACTTC
NA	TRBJ1-6	TRBV30	NA	CAWSTGTQDSPLHF	TGTGCCTGGAGCACCGGGACACAGGATTCACCCCTCCACTTT
NA	TRBJ2-3	TRBV3-1/TRBV3-2	NA	CASSQEEAGGWWTDTQYF	TGTGCCAGCAGCCAAGAAGAGGCTGGGGGATGGTGGACAGATACGCAGTATTTT
NA	TRBJ1-5	TRBV15	NA	CATSQGNQPQHF	TGTGCCACCAGTCAGGGGAACCAGCCCCAGCATTTT